The 3 T cell receptor beta chains listed next were all sequenced from one sample in a study of blood T cell repertoires in COVID-19. The data were produced by immunoSEQ multiplex PCR, yet TCRdb's version contains in-frame clones alone and is incomplete. The table includes about 89,000 clones, 80% detected once. What was sequenced was peripheral blood. The origin of the receptors is a woman older than 75 with acute or convalescent COVID-19.

This chain joins TRBV7-2 and TRBJ2-1, with TRBD1 matching over 9 bases. The CDR3 is 16 amino acids. In germline, CDR1 is SGHTA, CDR2 FQGNSA. Trimming cost V 5 bases and J 7 bases; bases outside gene matches: 12. CDR3 DNA sequence: TGTGCCAGCAGCCTTCGGACAGGGGCAGGTGTAAATGAGCAGTTCTTC. Protein product: CASSLRTGAGVNEQFF.

This rearrangement joins TRBV6-5 to TRBJ1-1, with a weak D call TRBD1 (5 bases). The V gene lost 2 bases and the J gene lost 1 base, with 8 bases spanning the gap. The CDR3 is made up of 14 amino acids. CDR1 is MNHEY, CDR2 SVGAGI, per germline. In nucleotides, the CDR3 is TGTGCCAGCAGTTACCTTCAGGGGAACACTGAAGCTTTCTTT. Translating gives CASSYLQGNTEAFF.

The chain is built from TRBV29-1 and TRBJ1-2; tentative D call: TRBD1 (6 bases). Germline lookup yields CDR1 SQVTM and CDR2 ANQGSEA. This CDR3 region has 14 residues. V was shortened by 7 bases and J by 8 bases, with 23 bases between the two germline ends. The CDR3 sequence is CSGGGGTTLRGYTF. DNA for the CDR3: TGCAGCGGCGGGGGCGGGACGACCCTCCGCGGCTACACCTTC.